Below are 20 T cell receptor beta chains sequenced from a single sample in a study of shared clonotypes between healthy human individuals. The method was immunoSEQ multiplex PCR; TCRdb's version includes in-frame clones alone and lacks a portion of them. The sample lists around 1,100,000 clones, approximately 75% seen once, with roughly 0.9% in the top ten. The sequenced sample was memory CD4+ T cells from PBMCs. Subset defined: CD45RA-negative fraction. The receptors shown here come from a man aged 18 to 29 in good health. Some clones in this sample may be carry-over from other donors' samples.

The chain employs TRBV27 and TRBJ2-7; 9 bases match TRBD1. J gave up 6 bases and V 6 bases, and 9 bases lay outside the gene matches. The CDR3 is made up of 14 amino acids. Germline CDR1 reads MNHEY; CDR2 reads SMNVEV (reference sequence). CDR3 in amino acids: CASSNRGRFGEQYF. In nucleotides, the CDR3 is TGTGCCAGCAGCAACAGGGGGCGTTTCGGCGAGCAGTACTTC.

A few counts support this clone. The chain couples TRBV5-4 to TRBJ2-3; 14 bases line up with TRBD2. The CDR3 is made up of 17 amino acids. Losses at the gene ends were 3 bases for V and 11 bases for J; bases not matched to a gene: 14. Germline V CDR1 and CDR2: SGHNT, YYREEE (reference sequence). CDR3 region: CASSSGQDGGTSGRQYF. CDR3 bases: TGTGCCAGCAGCTCGGGACAGGACGGTGGGACTAGCGGGAGGCAGTATTTT.

This clone showed up many times. The chain combines TRBV19 with TRBJ2-2; 7 bases line up with TRBD1. The CDR3 has 14 amino acids. Unmatched junction bases numbered 5, after V lost 8 bases and J lost 2 bases. CDR1 is LNHDA, CDR2 SQIVND, per germline (reference sequence). CDR3 region: CASENRGNTGELFF. CDR3 bases: TGTGCCAGTGAGAACAGGGGCAACACCGGGGAGCTGTTTTTT.

V and J are TRBV9 and TRBJ2-1, with D possibly TRBD2 on 5 matching bases. This CDR3 has 15 residues. The V gene lost 6 bases and the J gene lost 2 bases, with 15 bases spanning the gap. Germline V CDR1 and CDR2: SGDLS, YYNGEE. CDR3 nucleotides: TGTGCCAGCACCCCGGACTTTCTACCCTACAATGAGCAGTTCTTC. Its protein is CASTPDFLPYNEQFF.

J is TRBJ1-3 and V is TRBV25-1; TRBD1 is a possible D gene (6 bases). The V gene's germline CDR1 is MGHDK and CDR2 SYGVNS. Trimming stripped 9 bases from V and 3 bases from J, with 18 bases between. CDR3 length: 15 residues. DNA for the CDR3: TGTGCCAGACTACTACTGGGGGGGCGTGGAAACACCATATATTTT. Residues: CARLLLGGRGNTIYF.

This chain links TRBV5-5 with TRBJ2-5; 9 positions match TRBD1. The CDR3 length is 15 residues. CDR1 and CDR2 from the germline V gene are SGHKS and YYEKEE (reference sequence). Trimming removed 4 bases from V and 5 bases from J; junction bases left unmatched: 9. Written as DNA, the CDR3 is TGTGCCAGCAGCGGGGGACAGGGTAATGGGGAGACCCAGTACTTC. This sequence encodes CASSGGQGNGETQYF. The variable domain in full, completed from reference TRBV5-5 and TRBJ2-5, reads DAGVTQSPTHLIKTRGQQVTLRCSPISGHKSVSWYQQVLGQGPQFIFQYYEKEERGRGNFPDRFSARQFPNYSSELNVNALLLGDSALYLCASSGGQGNGETQYFGPGTRLLVL.

This chain uses TRBV10-1 with TRBJ2-1; maybe TRBD2 (6 bases). The CDR3 runs to 15 residues. V lost 2 bases to trimming and J lost 6 bases, with 14 bases between them. Germline V CDR1 and CDR2: WNHNN, SYGVQD (reference sequence). CDR3 in amino acids: CASSEPGLSGNEQFF. The CDR3 region has the DNA TGCGCCAGCAGTGAGCCGGGACTCTCAGGCAATGAGCAGTTCTTC.

The rearrangement joins TRBV19 to TRBJ2-7, with D maybe TRBD1 (5 bases). The V gene lost 5 bases and the J gene lost 3 bases, with 17 bases spanning the gap. Per germline, CDR1 LNHDA and CDR2 SQIVND (reference sequence). CDR3 length equals 15 residues. For the CDR3, the DNA is TGTGCCAGTAGTGGGGCTAACTACGGCGGCTACGAGCAGTACTTC. This translates into CASSGANYGGYEQYF.

The sample holds a few counts of this clone. Distinct nucleotide sequences in the sample also encode this CDR3. This chain connects TRBV19 to TRBJ1-1; D gene unclear. Trimming took off 3 bases at V and 5 bases at J, with 7 bases between the two ends. The CDR3 is 12 residues long. The germline CDR1 and CDR2 sequences are LNHDA and SQIVND (reference sequence). Written as DNA, the CDR3 is TGTGCCAGTAGTATTCGCGGGACTGAAGCTTTCTTT. Protein product: CASSIRGTEAFF.

The chain combines TRBV6-5 with TRBJ1-5; D remains ambiguous. The length of the CDR3 is 15 residues. V was cut by 0 bases and J by 4 bases, with 10 bases left in between. In germline, CDR1 is MNHEY, CDR2 SVGAGI. CDR3 sequence reads: CASSYSSSPNQPQHF. The CDR3 coding sequence is TGTGCCAGCAGTTACTCGAGCAGTCCAAATCAGCCCCAGCATTTT.

For this clone: Other DNA sequences in this sample translate to the same CDR3. The rearrangement uses TRBV5-4 and TRBJ2-7, with D unresolved. Germline CDR1 is SGHNT and CDR2 is YYREEE (reference sequence). This CDR3 region has 13 residues. V lost 0 bases, J lost 3 bases, and 7 bases lay in between. The CDR3 bases are TGTGCCAGCAGCTTGGAGGGTAGCTACGAGCAGTACTTC. Amino acids: CASSLEGSYEQYF. Together with reference TRBV5-4 and TRBJ2-7, the CDR3 gives the full variable domain: ETGVTQSPTHLIKTRGQQVTLRCSSQSGHNTVSWYQQALGQGPQFIFQYYREEENGRGNFPPRFSGLQFPNYSSELNVNALELDDSALYLCASSLEGSYEQYFGPGTRLTVT.

The V gene is TRBV18, the J gene TRBJ2-2, with D hard to call. Germline V lookup: CDR1 KGHSH, CDR2 LQKENI. The CDR3 has 15 amino acids. V was trimmed by 2 bases and J by 5 bases, leaving 12 bases between them. The CDR3 nucleotides are TGTGCCAGCTCACCAGCGGCTTCCGGAACCGGGGAGCTGTTTTTT. As protein: CASSPAASGTGELFF. The variable domain in full, completed from reference TRBV18 and TRBJ2-2, reads NAGVMQNPRHLVRRRGQEARLRCSPMKGHSHVYWYRQLPEEGLKFMVYLQKENIIDESGMPKERFSAEFPKEGPSILRIQQVVRGDSAAYFCASSPAASGTGELFFGEGSRLTVL.

This clone came up many times. The V and J genes are TRBV28 and TRBJ1-3; D unresolved. The CDR3 covers 15 residues. Germline V CDR1 and CDR2: MDHEN, SYDVKM. V lost 3 bases and J lost 4, with 13 bases in between. In DNA, the CDR3 is TGTGCCAGCAGTTTCGGAGGGTCCCTCGGAAACACCATATATTTT. Residues: CASSFGGSLGNTIYF.

The chain joins TRBV25-1 to TRBJ1-3; 8 positions agree with TRBD1. The V gene end was trimmed by 5 bases and the J gene end by 7 bases; junction bases not matched to a gene: 10. Germline V gene lookup returns CDR1 MGHDK and CDR2 SYGVNS. The CDR3 consists of 15 residues. DNA of the CDR3: TGTGCCAGCAGTTCTCCAGGGACAGGAGGGAACACCATATATTTT. Translation gives CASSSPGTGGNTIYF.

About this clone itself: The same CDR3 arises from other DNA sequences in this sample as well. This chain uses TRBV7-9 with TRBJ1-1, with unresolved D. Trimming left V 3 bases short and J 1 base short, with 6 bases between. The CDR3 runs to 13 residues. Germline CDR1 SEHNR, CDR2 FQNEAQ (reference sequence). CDR3 in amino acids: CASSFSENTEAFF. CDR3 sequence (DNA): TGTGCCAGCAGCTTTTCTGAGAACACTGAAGCTTTCTTT.

This clone was picked up a small number of times. The rearrangement joins TRBV7-6 to TRBJ2-7, with 9 bases lining up with TRBD1. This CDR3 region has 13 residues. Per the germline V gene, CDR1 is SGHVS and CDR2 is FNYEAQ. Trimming at V came to 5 bases and at J to 6 bases, leaving 5 bases not matched to a gene. CDR3 bases: TGTGCCAGCAGCCGACAGGGACAGGGCGAGCAGTACTTC. It is translated as CASSRQGQGEQYF. The full variable domain, completed using reference TRBV7-6 and TRBJ2-7, is GAGVSQSPRYKVTKRGQDVALRCDPISGHVSLYWYRQALGQGPEFLTYFNYEAQQDKSGLPNDRFSAERPEGSISTLTIQRTEQRDSAMYRCASSRQGQGEQYFGPGTRLTVT.

There are a few counts of this clone. The V and J genes are TRBV5-4 and TRBJ1-4, with D possibly TRBD1 on 6 matching bases. V lost 4 bases, J lost 8 bases, and 12 bases lay in between. Germline V gives CDR1 SGHNT, CDR2 YYREEE (reference sequence). The CDR3 covers 13 residues. The chain's CDR3 is CASSQGRGEKLFF. Written as DNA, the CDR3 is TGTGCCAGCAGCCAGGGGCGGGGAGAAAAACTGTTTTTT. The whole variable domain, remainder taken from reference TRBV5-4 and TRBJ1-4, is ETGVTQSPTHLIKTRGQQVTLRCSSQSGHNTVSWYQQALGQGPQFIFQYYREEENGRGNFPPRFSGLQFPNYSSELNVNALELDDSALYLCASSQGRGEKLFFGSGTQLSVL.

This rearrangement joins TRBV11-2 to TRBJ2-5; D tentatively fits TRBD1 or TRBD2 (5 bases each). CDR1 SGHAT and CDR2 FQNNGV come from the germline V gene. Trimming removed 5 bases at V and 5 bases at J, with 15 bases between. The CDR3 runs to 14 residues. The CDR3 loop reads CASSPSRGVETQYF. The CDR3, as DNA: TGTGCCAGCAGCCCTTCACGGGGCGTGGAGACCCAGTACTTC.

Concerning this clone: This CDR3 is also generated by other DNA sequences in the sample. The J gene is TRBJ1-4, the V gene TRBV19; 9 bases agree with TRBD1. The J segment lost 5 bases and the V segment lost 6 bases, leaving 4 bases of the junction unmatched. Germline values: CDR1 LNHDA, CDR2 SQIVND (reference sequence). This CDR3 has 14 amino acids. CDR3 DNA: TGTGCCAGTAGACCTGGGACAGGGAATGAAAAACTGTTTTTT. Its protein product is CASRPGTGNEKLFF.

The V gene is TRBV5-6, the J gene TRBJ2-1; unclear D gene. There are 16 residues in the CDR3. Trimming removed 3 bases at V and 0 bases at J, with 13 bases between. The V gene's germline CDR1 is SGHDT and CDR2 YYEEEE. CDR3 in amino acids: CASSSWRTASYNEQFF. Here the CDR3 DNA reads TGTGCCAGCAGCTCTTGGCGGACGGCCTCCTACAATGAGCAGTTCTTC.